This TCR beta chain was recorded in a study of post-analysis software for immune sequencing data. This clonotype has only a few counts. Its antigen remains unidentified. Findings of the study overall: Roughly five TRBV segments were more frequent in patients than controls; TRBV5-6, TRBV5-1 and TRBV20-1 belonged to this group. Multiple sclerosis patients showed significantly lower normalized Chao1 diversity than controls did.

From germline, CDR1 is LGHNA and CDR2 YNFKEQ. V was clipped by 0 bases and J by 2 bases, with 8 bases between them. The CDR3 is 16 residues long. Presence of unique molecular identifiers characterized the TCR beta cDNA libraries. Via MiXCR, TCRdb re-called the PCR reads, giving one row per CDR3 protein. The sample lists some 450,000 distinct CDR3 sequences, approximately 45% occurring once. This rearrangement joins TRBV4-2 to TRBJ2-6; a possible D gene is TRBD2 (5 bases). The sample was blood. The sequence derives from a girl between 10 and 17 years old with multiple sclerosis. The CDR3: CASSQDAGAGANVLTF. CDR3 DNA: TGTGCCAGCAGCCAAGATGCCGGGGCTGGGGCCAACGTCCTGACTTTC.